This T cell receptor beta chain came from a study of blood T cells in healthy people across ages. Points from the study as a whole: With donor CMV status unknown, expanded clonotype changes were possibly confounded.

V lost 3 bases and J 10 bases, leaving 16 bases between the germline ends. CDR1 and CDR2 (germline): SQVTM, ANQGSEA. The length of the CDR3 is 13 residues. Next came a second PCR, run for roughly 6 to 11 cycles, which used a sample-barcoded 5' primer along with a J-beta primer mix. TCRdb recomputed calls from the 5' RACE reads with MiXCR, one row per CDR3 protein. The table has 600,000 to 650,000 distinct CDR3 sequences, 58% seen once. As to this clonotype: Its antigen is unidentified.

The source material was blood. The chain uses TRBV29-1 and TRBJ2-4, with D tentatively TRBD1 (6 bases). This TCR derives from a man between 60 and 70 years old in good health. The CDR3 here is CSVEVGAGKIQYF. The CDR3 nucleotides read TGCAGCGTTGAGGTGGGGGCGGGTAAAATTCAGTACTTC.